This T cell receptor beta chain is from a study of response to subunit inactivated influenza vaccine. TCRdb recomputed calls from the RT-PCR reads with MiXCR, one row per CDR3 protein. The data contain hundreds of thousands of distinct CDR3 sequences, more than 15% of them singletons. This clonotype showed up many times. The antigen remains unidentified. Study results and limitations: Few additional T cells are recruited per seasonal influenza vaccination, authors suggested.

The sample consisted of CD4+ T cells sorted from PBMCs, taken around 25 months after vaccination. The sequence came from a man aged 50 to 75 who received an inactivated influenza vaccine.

The CDR3 is CSAGQASGELFF. CDR3 DNA: TGCAGCGCCGGACAGGCCTCCGGGGAGCTGTTTTTT. The rearrangement joins TRBV29-1 to TRBJ2-2; TRBD1 matches 7 bases. From germline, CDR1 is SQVTM and CDR2 ANQGSEA. The CDR3 spans 12 residues. Trimming at V came to 7 bases and at J to 6 bases, leaving 5 bases not matched to a gene.